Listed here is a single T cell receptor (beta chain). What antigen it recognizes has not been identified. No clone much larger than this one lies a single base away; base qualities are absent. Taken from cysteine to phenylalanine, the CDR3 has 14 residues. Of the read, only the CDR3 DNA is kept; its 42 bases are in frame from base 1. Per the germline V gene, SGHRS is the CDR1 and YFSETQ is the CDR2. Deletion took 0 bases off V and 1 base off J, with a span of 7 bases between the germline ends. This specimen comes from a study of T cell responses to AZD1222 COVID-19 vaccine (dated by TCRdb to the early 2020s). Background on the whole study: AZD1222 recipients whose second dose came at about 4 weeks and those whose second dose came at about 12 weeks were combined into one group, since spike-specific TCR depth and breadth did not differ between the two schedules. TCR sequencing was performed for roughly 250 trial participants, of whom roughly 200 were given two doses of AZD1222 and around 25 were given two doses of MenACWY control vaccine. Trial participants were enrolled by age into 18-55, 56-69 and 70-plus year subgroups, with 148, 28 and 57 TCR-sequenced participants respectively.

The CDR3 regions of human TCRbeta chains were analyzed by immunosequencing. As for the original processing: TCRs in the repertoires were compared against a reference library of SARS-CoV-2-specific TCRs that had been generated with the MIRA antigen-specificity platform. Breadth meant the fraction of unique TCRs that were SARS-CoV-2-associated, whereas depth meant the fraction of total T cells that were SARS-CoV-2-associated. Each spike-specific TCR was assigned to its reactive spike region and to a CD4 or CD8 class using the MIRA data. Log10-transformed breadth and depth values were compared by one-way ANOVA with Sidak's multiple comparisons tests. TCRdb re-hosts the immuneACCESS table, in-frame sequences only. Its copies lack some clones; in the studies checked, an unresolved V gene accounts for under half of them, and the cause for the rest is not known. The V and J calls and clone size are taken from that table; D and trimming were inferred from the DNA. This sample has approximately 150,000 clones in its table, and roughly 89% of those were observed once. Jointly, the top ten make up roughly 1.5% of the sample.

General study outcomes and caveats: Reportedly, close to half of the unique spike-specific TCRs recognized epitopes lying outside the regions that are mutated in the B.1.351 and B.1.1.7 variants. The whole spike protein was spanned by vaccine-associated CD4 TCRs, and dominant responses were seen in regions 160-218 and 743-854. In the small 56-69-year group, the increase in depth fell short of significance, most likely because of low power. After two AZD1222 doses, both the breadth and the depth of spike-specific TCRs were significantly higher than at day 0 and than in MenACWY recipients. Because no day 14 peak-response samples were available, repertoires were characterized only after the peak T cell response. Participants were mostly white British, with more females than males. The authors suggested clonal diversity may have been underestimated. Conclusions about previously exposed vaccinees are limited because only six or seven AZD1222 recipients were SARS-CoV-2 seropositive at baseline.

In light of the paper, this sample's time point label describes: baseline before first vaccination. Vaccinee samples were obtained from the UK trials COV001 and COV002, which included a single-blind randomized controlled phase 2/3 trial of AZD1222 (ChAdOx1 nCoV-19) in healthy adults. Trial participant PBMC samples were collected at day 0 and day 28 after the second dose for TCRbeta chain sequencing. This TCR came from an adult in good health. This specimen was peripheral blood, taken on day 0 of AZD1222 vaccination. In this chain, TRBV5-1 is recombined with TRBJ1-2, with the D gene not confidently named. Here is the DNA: TGCGCCAGCAGCTTGGCCGGGGTTAACTATGGCTACACCTTC. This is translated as CASSLAGVNYGYTF.